This T cell receptor (beta chain) was captured by sequencing in a study of blood T cell repertoires in COVID-19. Turning to the study itself: Samples taken during acute and convalescent COVID-19 were collected in the United States, Italy and Spain. Sources were T cells, B-cell-depleted T cells, or PBMCs; the material itself was cDNA or gDNA.

Method: immunoSEQ multiplex PCR; TCRdb's copy keeps in-frame clones and lacks some. The repertoire has some 220,000 clones, more than 80% of them found once; the top ten carry around 5.2%. CDR3 length: 15 residues. V was trimmed by 2 bases and J by 1 base, leaving 9 bases between them. Germline V lookup: CDR1 SGHDT, CDR2 YYEEEE. The chain is built from TRBV5-6 and TRBJ1-4; D perhaps matches TRBD1 (6 bases). Sequencing was carried out using peripheral blood. The TCR was taken from a human donor in a cohort sampled during active COVID-19. The CDR3 is CASSFYRVTNEKLFF. CDR3 sequence (DNA): TGTGCCAGCAGCTTCTACAGGGTAACTAATGAAAAACTGTTTTTT.